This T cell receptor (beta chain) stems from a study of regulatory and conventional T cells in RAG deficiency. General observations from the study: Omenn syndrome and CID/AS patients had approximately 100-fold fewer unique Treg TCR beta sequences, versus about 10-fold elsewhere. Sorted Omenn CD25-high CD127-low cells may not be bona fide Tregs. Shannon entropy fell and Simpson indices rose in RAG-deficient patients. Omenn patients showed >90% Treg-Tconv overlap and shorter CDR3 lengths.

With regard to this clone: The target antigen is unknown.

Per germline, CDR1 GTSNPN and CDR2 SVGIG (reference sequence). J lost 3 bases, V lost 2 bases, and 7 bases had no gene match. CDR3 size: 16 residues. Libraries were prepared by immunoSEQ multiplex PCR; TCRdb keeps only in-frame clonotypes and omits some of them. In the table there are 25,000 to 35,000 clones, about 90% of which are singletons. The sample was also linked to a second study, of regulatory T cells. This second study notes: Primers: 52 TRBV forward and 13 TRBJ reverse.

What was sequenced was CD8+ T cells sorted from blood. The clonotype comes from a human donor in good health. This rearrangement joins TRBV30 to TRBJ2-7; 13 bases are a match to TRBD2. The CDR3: CAWSTLWTSGSYEQYF. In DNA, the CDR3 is TGTGCCTGGAGTACTTTGTGGACTAGCGGGAGCTACGAGCAGTACTTC. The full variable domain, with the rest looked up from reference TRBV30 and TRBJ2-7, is SQTIHQWPATLVQPVGSPLSLECTVEGTSNPNLYWYRQAAGRGLQLLFYSVGIGQISSEVPQNLSASRPQDRQFILSSKKLLLSDSGFYLCAWSTLWTSGSYEQYFGPGTRLTVT.